The 28 T cell receptor beta chains listed next were all sequenced from one sample in a study of shared clonotypes between healthy human individuals (dated by TCRdb to 2019 to 2021). Libraries were built with the immunoSEQ multiplex PCR assay. Entries here come from immuneACCESS through TCRdb and include only in-frame sequences with V and J called. Some clones fail to appear in such tables; in the studies checked, an unresolved V gene covers under half of the shortfall, and the cause of the remainder is unknown. Across this sample there are over 150,000 clones, with over 50% seen only once. The top ten clonotypes cover 8.5% to 12% of the sample. Sequencing used memory CD4+ T cells sorted from blood. What this sample's cell subset or site label stands for: CD45RA-negative fraction. Every receptor here comes from a man between 25 and 39 years old in good health.

The V call is TRBV11-2, the J call TRBJ1-3, with 7 positions matching TRBD1. V lost 5 bases and J lost 2; bases outside the gene matches: 9. This CDR3 spans 16 amino acids. The germline gives CDR1 SGHAT, CDR2 FQNNGV. The CDR3, as DNA: TGTGCCAGCAGCCCCTTACAGGGGAGGCCTGGAAACACCATATATTTT. Protein: CASSPLQGRPGNTIYF. Combining the CDR3 with reference TRBV11-2 and TRBJ1-3 gives the whole variable domain EAGVAQSPRYKIIEKRQSVAFWCNPISGHATLYWYQQILGQGPKLLIQFQNNGVVDDSQLPKDRFSAERLKGVDSTLKIQPAKLEDSAVYLCASSPLQGRPGNTIYFGEGSWLTVV.

The rearrangement links TRBV11-2 to TRBJ2-5; no definite D call. In germline, CDR1 is SGHAT, CDR2 FQNNGV. CDR3 length: 13 amino acids. The V end was cut by 5 bases, the J end by 4 bases, with 11 bases between. In DNA, the CDR3 is TGTGCCAGCAGCCCCTGGGTGGGAGAGACCCAGTACTTC. Translated: CASSPWVGETQYF.

The chain is built from TRBV11-1 and TRBJ1-5; D gene ambiguous. V was trimmed by 5 bases and J by 4 bases, leaving 12 bases between them. The length of the CDR3 is 14 residues. Germline V gene lookup returns CDR1 SGHAT and CDR2 FQDESV (reference sequence). This chain's CDR3 is CASSLGSGNQPQHF. The CDR3 DNA reads TGTGCCAGCAGCCTGGGATCGGGTAATCAGCCCCAGCATTTT.

J is TRBJ2-2 and V is TRBV5-4; D might be TRBD1 (5 bases). The germline V and J ends were trimmed by 0 bases and 2 bases, with 11 bases remaining between them. The germline CDR1 and CDR2 sequences are SGHNT and YYREEE (reference sequence). The CDR3 extends over 16 amino acids. CDR3 in DNA: TGTGCCAGCAGCTTGGACCCCAGGGTTAACACCGGGGAGCTGTTTTTT. This codes for CASSLDPRVNTGELFF.

About this clone itself: Just one base apart from a much larger clone, this may be a read error. The V and J genes are TRBV11-2 and TRBJ2-3; no firm D call. Germline V gene data show CDR1 as SGHAT and CDR2 as FQNNGV. This CDR3 has 11 residues. Between the trimmed V and J ends, which lost 5 bases and 2 bases, there was a span of 2 bases. The CDR3, as DNA: TGTGCCAGCAGCAACACAGATACGCAGTATTTT. It encodes CASSNTDTQYF.

This sequence joins TRBV30 and TRBJ1-2, with 8 nucleotides matching TRBD1. The CDR3 totals 12 residues. In germline, CDR1 is GTSNPN, CDR2 SVGIG (reference sequence). Unmatched junction bases numbered 6, after V lost 4 bases and J lost 8 bases. The CDR3 is CAWTGGAGGYTF. The CDR3 nucleotides read TGTGCCTGGACAGGGGGCGCGGGCGGCTACACCTTC.

The V and J genes are TRBV7-9 and TRBJ1-4; D gene ambiguous. Germline lookup yields CDR1 SEHNR and CDR2 FQNEAQ (reference sequence). CDR3 size: 13 residues. Trimming removed 6 bases at V and 3 bases at J, with 8 bases between. The CDR3 DNA follows: TGTGCCAGCAGGACCGGGTCTAATGAAAAACTGTTTTTT. This codes for CASRTGSNEKLFF.

The chain combines TRBV30 with TRBJ1-2; D ambiguous. The CDR3 runs to 14 residues. Trimming stripped 2 bases from V and 3 bases from J, with 13 bases between. CDR1 GTSNPN and CDR2 SVGIG come from the germline V gene (reference sequence). This CDR3 reads CAWSPSFRDYGYTF. The CDR3 nucleotides read TGTGCCTGGAGTCCCTCATTTCGTGACTATGGCTACACCTTC.

The chain has TRBV7-2 and TRBJ1-5, with D hard to call. The CDR3 sequence is 13 residues long. Per the germline V gene, CDR1 is SGHTA and CDR2 is FQGNSA. Trimming cost V 1 base and J 6 bases, with 7 bases left between them. The CDR3 DNA follows: TGTGCCAGCAGCTTAGTCACAAGTCAGCCCCAGCATTTT. This codes for CASSLVTSQPQHF.

V and J are TRBV19 and TRBJ2-3; D is unclear. The germline gives CDR1 LNHDA, CDR2 SQIVND (reference sequence). The CDR3 contains 11 residues. V shed 3 bases and J shed 6 bases, with 4 bases lying between them. The CDR3 nucleotides read TGTGCCAGTAGTATGCTGGATACGCAGTATTTT. Translating it yields CASSMLDTQYF.

This clone was seen a handful of times. J is TRBJ2-7 and V is TRBV7-9; 8 bases align to TRBD2. This CDR3 comprises 14 residues. V trimming: 5 bases; J trimming: 5 bases; junction bases outside the gene matches: 8. Germline lookup yields CDR1 SEHNR and CDR2 FQNEAQ (reference sequence). The CDR3 sequence is CASSRTGGQNEQYF. In nucleotides, the CDR3 is TGTGCCAGCAGCCGTACGGGGGGGCAAAACGAGCAGTACTTC. Using reference TRBV7-9 and TRBJ2-7 for the parts outside the CDR3, the full variable domain is DTGVSQNPRHKITKRGQNVTFRCDPISEHNRLYWYRQTLGQGPEFLTYFQNEAQLEKSRLLSDRFSAERPKGSFSTLEIQRTEQGDSAMYLCASSRTGGQNEQYFGPGTRLTVT.

The chain combines TRBV2 with TRBJ1-1, with unresolved D. Trimming stripped 2 bases from V and 7 bases from J, with 8 bases between. The CDR3 sequence is 12 residues long. Germline V gives CDR1 SNHLY, CDR2 FYNNEI. CDR3 in amino acids: CASSESWGEAFF. In DNA form, the CDR3 reads TGTGCCAGCAGTGAATCTTGGGGTGAAGCTTTCTTT.

This clone was found a few times. V and J are TRBV9 and TRBJ2-3, with D unresolved. This CDR3 is 14 amino acids long. Germline lookup yields CDR1 SGDLS and CDR2 YYNGEE. V was cut by 1 base and J by 3 bases, with 9 bases left in between. The CDR3 reads CASSVFPLTDTQYF. CDR3 DNA sequence: TGTGCCAGCAGCGTATTCCCGCTAACAGATACGCAGTATTTT.

This clone was picked up a small number of times. V gene TRBV6-6 combines with J gene TRBJ2-7; TRBD1 agrees at 8 bases. The CDR3 runs to 13 residues. Trimming at V came to 7 bases and at J to 6 bases, leaving 8 bases not matched to a gene. Germline V CDR1 and CDR2: MNHNY, SVGAGI (reference sequence). The CDR3: CASTHKQGGEQYF. As DNA, the CDR3 is TGTGCCAGCACCCACAAACAGGGGGGCGAGCAGTACTTC.

This rearrangement joins TRBV27 to TRBJ1-5; 8 bases map to TRBD1. The V and J ends lost 3 bases and 0 bases, in that order; junction bases with no gene match: 10. This CDR3 has 18 residues. In germline, CDR1 is MNHEY, CDR2 SMNVEV (reference sequence). As DNA, the CDR3 is TGTGCCAGCAGTTTTCCCCGCAAGGGACAGGATAGCAATCAGCCCCAGCATTTT. It encodes CASSFPRKGQDSNQPQHF.

The table lists this clone with a count of one. The chain joins TRBV5-5 to TRBJ2-1; TRBD1 is a possible D gene (5 bases). The ends were cut back, 2 bases at V and 6 bases at J, with 15 bases in the middle. Germline-derived CDR1 and CDR2 are SGHKS and YYEKEE (reference sequence). CDR3 size: 15 residues. This CDR3 is CASSFNQDNLNEQFF. The CDR3 DNA reads as TGTGCCAGCAGCTTCAATCAGGACAACCTCAATGAGCAGTTCTTC.

This clone was detected a few times. The genes are TRBV11-2 and TRBJ2-7; either TRBD1 or TRBD2 may supply D (5 bases each). CDR3 length equals 12 residues. Germline V gene data show CDR1 as SGHAT and CDR2 as FQNNGV. V lost 8 bases to trimming and J lost 4 bases, with 12 bases between them. The CDR3 DNA sequence: TGTGCCAGCGGGACCGAGACATACGAGCAGTACTTC. It yields the protein CASGTETYEQYF.

The chain employs TRBV11-2 and TRBJ2-5; 7 positions match TRBD2. The V and J ends lost 3 bases and 1 base, in that order; junction bases with no gene match: 8. The germline V gene encodes CDR1 SGHAT and CDR2 FQNNGV. The CDR3 is made up of 16 amino acids. The CDR3 nucleotides read TGTGCCAGCAGCTTTGGGACTACTGGGCCCCAAGAGACCCAGTACTTC. Translated: CASSFGTTGPQETQYF. The entire variable domain, with the rest obtained from reference TRBV11-2 and TRBJ2-5, is as follows: EAGVAQSPRYKIIEKRQSVAFWCNPISGHATLYWYQQILGQGPKLLIQFQNNGVVDDSQLPKDRFSAERLKGVDSTLKIQPAKLEDSAVYLCASSFGTTGPQETQYFGPGTRLLVL.

This clone was seen just once. An end of the junction differs from the germline gene, which may be a read error. The J gene is TRBJ2-7, the V gene TRBV11-2; D may be TRBD1 (5 bases). Looked up from germline, CDR1 is SGHAT and CDR2 is FQNNGV. This CDR3 is 12 amino acids long. This CDR3 reads CASSLGSAGWAF. Written as DNA, the CDR3 is TGTGCCAGCAGCTTAGGTTCGGCAGGGTGGGCTTTC.

This chain links TRBV28 with TRBJ2-1; D is unresolved. V lost 3 bases to trimming and J lost 5 bases, with 11 bases between them. This CDR3 spans 14 amino acids. CDR1 is MDHEN, CDR2 SYDVKM, per germline. CDR3 loop: CASSFSVNNNEQFF. DNA of the CDR3: TGTGCCAGCAGTTTCTCTGTGAACAACAATGAGCAGTTCTTC.

The V and J genes are TRBV5-1 and TRBJ2-3; TRBD2 aligns across 7 bases. The V gene's germline CDR1 is SGHRS and CDR2 YFSETQ. CDR3 size: 15 residues. J was trimmed by 4 bases and V by 0 bases; bases with no gene match: 5. In nucleotides, the CDR3 is TGCGCCAGCAGCTTGGCCGGGAGGCAAGCAGATACGCAGTATTTT. Protein product: CASSLAGRQADTQYF.

This chain joins TRBV10-1 and TRBJ2-3; D remains ambiguous. The V end lost 6 bases, the J end lost 6 bases, and 10 bases lay between the germline ends. This CDR3 has 12 residues. Germline lookup yields CDR1 WNHNN and CDR2 SYGVQD (reference sequence). CDR3 nucleotide sequence: TGCGCCAGCAGCGACGCCATGGATACGCAGTATTTT. Protein: CASSDAMDTQYF.

The V and J genes are TRBV7-8 and TRBJ1-2; TRBD1 might be the D (5 bases). This CDR3 contains 14 residues. The germline gives CDR1 SGHVS, CDR2 FQNEAQ. Trimming left V 4 bases short and J 5 bases short, with 14 bases between. The CDR3 DNA is TGTGCCAGCAGCTCCCCAGAGGGGTGGTATGGCTACACCTTC. Translation gives CASSSPEGWYGYTF.

The gene calls are TRBV7-2 and TRBJ2-2; D not certain. This CDR3 has 16 residues. V was shortened by 5 bases and J by 3 bases, with 16 bases between the two germline ends. Looked up from germline, CDR1 is SGHTA and CDR2 is FQGNSA. CDR3 coding DNA: TGTGCCAGCAGCGATTCTAGAGTCGGTGACACCGGGGAGCTGTTTTTT. Amino acids: CASSDSRVGDTGELFF.

The V and J genes are TRBV11-2 and TRBJ2-5, with 15 bases lining up with TRBD2. V shed 3 bases, J shed 5 bases, and the junction held 7 bases outside the gene matches. This CDR3 has 17 residues. Germline V CDR1 and CDR2: SGHAT, FQNNGV. The CDR3 reads CASSLGLAGGTGETQYF. CDR3 DNA: TGTGCCAGCAGCTTGGGACTAGCGGGAGGTACGGGGGAGACCCAGTACTTC.

The chain is built from TRBV5-7 and TRBJ1-2; a possible D gene is TRBD1 (5 bases). Being an ORF, TRBV5-7 has a function that is uncertain. V was pared by 4 bases and J by 5 bases, with 12 bases between. The CDR3 runs to 13 residues. CDR3 bases: TGTGCCAGCAGCAACCAGACAGAATATGGCTACACCTTC. Translated, it gives CASSNQTEYGYTF.

There are a few counts of this clone. This CDR3 reads CASSQDVRGTGELFF. In DNA form, the CDR3 reads TGTGCCAGCAGCCAAGATGTCAGGGGCACCGGGGAGCTGTTTTTT. The J gene is TRBJ2-2, the V gene TRBV14; a possible D gene is TRBD1 (6 bases). The germline V and J ends were trimmed by 0 bases and 4 bases, with 9 bases remaining between them. The length of the CDR3 is 15 residues. In germline, CDR1 is SGHDN, CDR2 FVKESK.

The chain is built from TRBV7-2 and TRBJ2-1; either TRBD1 or TRBD2 may fit D (6 bases each). Trimming shortened V by 5 bases and J by 0 bases, and 11 bases separated the two germline ends. Germline V gene data show CDR1 as SGHTA and CDR2 as FQGNSA. This CDR3 has 15 amino acids. CDR3 sequence reads: CASSVGGGSYNEQFF. The DNA for the CDR3 is TGTGCCAGCAGCGTAGGAGGGGGCTCCTACAATGAGCAGTTCTTC.